This T cell receptor (beta chain) is from a study of control samples from healthy donors and cancer patients. The table came from immunoSEQ multiplex PCR; TCRdb's copy has only in-frame clones and leaves some out. The table lists about 120,000 clones, around 87% of them singletons. Germline-derived CDR1 and CDR2 are SNHLY and FYNNEI. The CDR3 is made up of 14 amino acids. V lost 7 bases to trimming and J lost 0 bases, with 9 bases between them. This sequence originates from a man in his sixties in good health. This chain uses TRBV2 with TRBJ1-4; D perhaps matches TRBD1 (6 bases). Sequencing was performed on blood. The CDR3 reads CASKGVTTNEKLFF. CDR3 in DNA: TGTGCCAGCAAGGGGGTAACAACTAATGAAAAACTGTTTTTT.